This T cell receptor beta chain was recorded in a study of vaccination and CD4 T cells after COVID-19. Study information: As a positive control, some control cultures were given a CEFX pool, while others were given an HIV-1 Nef pool or no peptide.

With V trimmed by 4 bases and J by 2 bases, 4 bases remained unmatched. Germline V lookup: CDR1 GTSNPN, CDR2 SVGIG (reference sequence). This CDR3 comprises 14 residues. Noted treatment: approximately nine-day PBMC culture with coronavirus spike peptide pools or control peptides (ViraFEST assay). Before and after vaccination, nucleocapsid antibodies were negative, indicating that healthy vaccine recipients had no prior SARS-CoV-2 infection. Details on this clonotype: Antigen specificity is unknown.

Study results and limitations: Median numbers of SARS-CoV-2-reactive clonotypes increased from approximately 21 to 40 (not a significant change).

Sequence data for DNA of cultured CD4+ T cells were generated by the Oncomine TCR Beta short-read assay. Someone extracted genomic DNA from cultured CD4+ T cells. From the PCR reads, TCRdb called clonotypes with MiXCR, one entry per CDR3 protein. The profile shows 23,000 or so distinct CDR3 sequences, around 70% of them singletons. The chain recombines TRBV30 with TRBJ2-5; 10 bases match TRBD1. The sample was CD4+ T cells from blood, cultured in vitro, taken after SARS-CoV-2 vaccination. This TCR came from a human donor who received a COVID-19 vaccine. CDR3 nucleotide sequence: TGTGCCTGGATCCGGGACAGGGGTCAAGAGACCCAGTACTTC. It translates to CAWIRDRGQETQYF.